The 19 T cell receptor beta chains listed next were all sequenced from one sample in a study of CD8 T cells in ankylosing spondylitis. TCRdb itself ran the 5' RACE reads through MiXCR, one entry per CDR3 protein. The table lists 200,000 or so distinct CDR3 sequences, roughly 13% of them singletons, with roughly 11% in the top ten. Specimen: blood, either unsorted or a sorted T cell fraction (not recorded which). Every receptor here comes from a female donor with ankylosing spondylitis or in good health (not recorded which).

There are many counts of this clonotype. The rearrangement links TRBV5-5 to TRBJ2-1; D unclear. With 3 bases removed from V and 0 bases from J, the gap between germline ends came to 13 bases. The CDR3 is 16 residues long. The germline V gene has CDR1 SGHKS and CDR2 YYEKEE (reference sequence). CDR3 nucleotides: TGTGCCAGCAGCTCCCTATCTGGTTTCTCCTACAATGAGCAGTTCTTC. Translating gives CASSSLSGFSYNEQFF.

J is TRBJ2-7 and V is TRBV20-1; D may be TRBD1 (6 bases). V was pared by 3 bases and J by 3 bases, with 12 bases between. The CDR3 extends over 13 amino acids. CDR1 is DFQATT, CDR2 SNEGSKA, per germline (reference sequence). CDR3 nucleotides: TGCAGTGCTAGTCCAGGGGAGAGCTACGAGCAGTACTTC. Its protein is CSASPGESYEQYF.

The J gene is TRBJ1-5, the V gene TRBV30, with D possibly matching TRBD1 (6 bases). Germline V gene lookup returns CDR1 GTSNPN and CDR2 SVGIG (reference sequence). V lost 1 base and J 0 bases, leaving 10 bases between the germline ends. CDR3 length equals 15 residues. CDR3 sequence: CAWSEGTYSNQPQHF. DNA of the CDR3: TGTGCCTGGAGTGAAGGGACATATAGCAATCAGCCCCAGCATTTT.

The J gene is TRBJ2-7, the V gene TRBV20-1; TRBD1 matches at 7 bases. Germline V gene data show CDR1 as DFQATT and CDR2 as SNEGSKA (reference sequence). This CDR3 is 13 amino acids long. With 4 bases clipped from V and 3 bases from J, the junction kept 6 bases outside the gene matches. In DNA, the CDR3 is TGCAGTGCTACACCACAGGGGCTCTACGAGCAGTACTTC. Translating it yields CSATPQGLYEQYF.

This clonotype occurred many times. The V and J genes are TRBV7-2 and TRBJ2-7; TRBD2 aligns across 10 bases. CDR1 is SGHTA and CDR2 is FQGNSA in the germline V gene. Unmatched junction bases numbered 8, after V lost 1 base and J lost 11 bases. There are 14 residues in the CDR3. The CDR3 DNA follows: TGTGCCAGCAGCTTAGTGCCTGGGACTAGCGTAAAGTACTTC. The encoded protein is CASSLVPGTSVKYF.

With regard to this clonotype: Possible read error: a much larger clone is one base away. V and J are TRBV20-1 and TRBJ1-4; D is ambiguous. Germline V gives CDR1 DFQATT, CDR2 SNEGSKA (reference sequence). The CDR3 consists of 13 residues. The V end lost 4 bases, the J end lost 7 bases, and 13 bases lay between the germline ends. The CDR3 is CSATRALGEKLFF. The DNA for the CDR3 is TGCAGTGCTACAAGAGCGTTGGGTGAAAAACTGTTTTTT.

This clonotype has a count of ten or more. V and J are TRBV6-5 and TRBJ2-7; the match to TRBD1 covers 7 bases. This CDR3 comprises 13 residues. The V segment lost 5 bases and the J segment 2 bases; nucleotides outside the gene matches: 3. Germline CDR1 is MNHEY and CDR2 is SVGAGI. The CDR3 region is CASSNRGAYEQYF. The CDR3 coding sequence is TGTGCCAGCAGTAACAGGGGCGCCTACGAGCAGTACTTC.

The rearrangement links TRBV12-3 or TRBV12-4 to TRBJ1-5; D not resolved. Trimming removed 2 bases from V and 0 bases from J, with 17 bases in between. CDR3 length: 18 amino acids. The CDR3 sequence: CASSLSSNNAYSNQPQHF. The CDR3 region has the DNA TGTGCCAGCAGTTTAAGTTCGAATAACGCCTATAGCAATCAGCCCCAGCATTTT.

The rearrangement joins TRBV20-1 to TRBJ2-3; D not certain. This CDR3 contains 12 residues. The V gene lost 6 bases and the J gene lost 5 bases, with 12 bases spanning the gap. CDR1 is DFQATT and CDR2 is SNEGSKA in the germline V gene (reference sequence). The CDR3 protein is CSAGRERDTQYF. The CDR3 DNA reads TGCAGTGCGGGTCGCGAGAGAGATACGCAGTATTTT.

This clonotype was counted a few times. The CDR3 coding sequence is TGTGCCAGCGTCAAGGGGGCTCAAGAGACCCAGTACTTC. Amino acids: CASVKGAQETQYF. The J gene is TRBJ2-5, the V gene TRBV12-3 or TRBV12-4, with 7 bases fitting TRBD1. There are 13 residues in the CDR3. After removal of 8 bases from V and 2 bases from J, the junction contained 5 bases not matched to a gene.

In the case of this clonotype: A much larger clone differs by one base, so this may be a read error. The J gene is TRBJ2-1, the V gene TRBV6-6; D uncertain. Germline lookup yields CDR1 MNHNY and CDR2 SVGAGI (reference sequence). The CDR3 totals 13 residues. DNA of the CDR3: TGTACCAGCAGTATAAATCACTACAATGAGCAGTTCTTC. The encoded protein is CTSSINHYNEQFF.

Turning to this clonotype: This may stem from a read error, because a much larger clone lies one nucleotide away. Lacking the conserved final phenylalanine or tryptophan, this CDR3 likely reflects a read error. This sequence joins TRBV5-6 and TRBJ1-5; D gene unclear. The CDR3 extends over 15 amino acids. Trimming took off 3 bases at V and 3 bases at J, with 13 bases between the two ends. Germline CDR1 and CDR2: SGHDT and YYEEEE. CDR3 bases: TGTGCCAGCAGCTCCGACCCAGGACCCAATCAGCCCCAGCATTGT. Translated, it gives CASSSDPGPNQPQHC.

This clonotype was picked up a small number of times. The V gene is TRBV5-1, the J gene TRBJ2-7; D ambiguous. The V and J ends lost 7 bases and 5 bases respectively, with 19 bases between them. The CDR3 has 14 residues. The germline V gene has CDR1 SGHRS and CDR2 YFSETQ. This CDR3 reads CASRLLGAPHEQYF. Written as DNA, the CDR3 is TGCGCCAGCCGACTCCTTGGCGCTCCCCACGAGCAGTACTTC.

V is TRBV30 and J is TRBJ2-3; D remains ambiguous. V shed 5 bases and J shed 4 bases, with 16 bases lying between them. The CDR3 is 14 residues long. CDR1 and CDR2 from the germline V gene are GTSNPN and SVGIG (reference sequence). CDR3 sequence (DNA): TGTGCCTGGGACCCGCGATTACTCTCAGATACGCAGTATTTT. Translating it yields CAWDPRLLSDTQYF.

This clonotype was seen at least ten times. The chain couples TRBV30 to TRBJ2-1; D not resolved. The CDR3 has 12 residues. V was shortened by 8 bases and J by 0 bases, with 8 bases between the two germline ends. The germline V gene has CDR1 GTSNPN and CDR2 SVGIG (reference sequence). The CDR3 bases are TGTGCCGCGAAGAGCTCCTACAATGAGCAGTTCTTC. Translating it yields CAAKSSYNEQFF.

A few counts support this clonotype. V and J are TRBV20-1 and TRBJ1-1; TRBD1 is a possible D gene (6 bases). The CDR3 runs to 11 residues. Trimming removed 6 bases from V and 6 bases from J, with 11 bases in between. CDR1 is DFQATT, CDR2 SNEGSKA, per germline (reference sequence). The CDR3 region is CSASGQPEAFF. In DNA form, the CDR3 reads TGCAGTGCCAGCGGACAGCCTGAAGCTTTCTTT.

This clonotype was counted a few times. The rearrangement links TRBV18 to TRBJ2-1; 8 nucleotides agree with TRBD1. The length of the CDR3 is 16 residues. Germline V gene sequence: CDR1 KGHSH, CDR2 LQKENI. The V and J ends lost 0 bases and 3 bases, in that order; junction bases with no gene match: 4. As DNA, the CDR3 is TGTGCCAGCTCACCACCCGGACAGGGAGGCTACAATGAGCAGTTCTTC. As protein: CASSPPGQGGYNEQFF.

This clonotype was recorded many times. CDR3 sequence: CASSRLEYYEQYF. CDR3 nucleotides: TGTGCCAGCAGCCGACTAGAATACTACGAGCAGTACTTC. V gene TRBV11-2 combines with J gene TRBJ2-7; the D gene is possibly TRBD2 (6 bases). Germline CDR1 and CDR2: SGHAT and FQNNGV. Trimming stripped 5 bases from V and 3 bases from J, with 11 bases between. CDR3 length equals 13 residues.

The chain carries TRBV7-9 and TRBJ2-2, with D unresolved. CDR1 is SEHNR and CDR2 is FQNEAQ in the germline V gene (reference sequence). This CDR3 comprises 14 residues. Trimming removed 3 bases from V and 3 bases from J, with 8 bases in between. The CDR3 protein is CASSFRVDTGELFF. The CDR3 nucleotides read TGTGCCAGCAGCTTTAGGGTGGACACCGGGGAGCTGTTTTTT.